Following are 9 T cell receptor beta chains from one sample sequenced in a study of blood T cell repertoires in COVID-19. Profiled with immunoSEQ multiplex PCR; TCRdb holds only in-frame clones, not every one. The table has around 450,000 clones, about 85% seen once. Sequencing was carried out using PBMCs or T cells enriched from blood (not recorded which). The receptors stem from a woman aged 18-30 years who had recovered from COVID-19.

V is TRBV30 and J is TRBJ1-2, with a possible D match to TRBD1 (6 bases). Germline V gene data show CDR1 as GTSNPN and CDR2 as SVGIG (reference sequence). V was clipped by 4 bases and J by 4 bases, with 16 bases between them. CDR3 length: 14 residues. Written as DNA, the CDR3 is TGTGCCTGGAATCCAGGGGTATCCGGCTATGGCTACACCTTC. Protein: CAWNPGVSGYGYTF.

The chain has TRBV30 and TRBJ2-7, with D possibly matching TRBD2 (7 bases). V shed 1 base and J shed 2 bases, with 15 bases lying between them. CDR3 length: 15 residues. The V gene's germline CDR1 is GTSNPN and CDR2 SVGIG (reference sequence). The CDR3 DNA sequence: TGTGCCTGGAGTGGAGGGGGGGGAATTACCTACGAGCAGTACTTC. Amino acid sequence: CAWSGGGGITYEQYF.

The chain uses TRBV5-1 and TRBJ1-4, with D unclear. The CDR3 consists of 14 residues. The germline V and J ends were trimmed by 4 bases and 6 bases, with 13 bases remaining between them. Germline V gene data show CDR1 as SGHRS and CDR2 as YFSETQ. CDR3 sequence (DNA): TGCGCCAGCAGCGCCGGGGAGGCGTATGAAAAACTGTTTTTT. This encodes CASSAGEAYEKLFF.

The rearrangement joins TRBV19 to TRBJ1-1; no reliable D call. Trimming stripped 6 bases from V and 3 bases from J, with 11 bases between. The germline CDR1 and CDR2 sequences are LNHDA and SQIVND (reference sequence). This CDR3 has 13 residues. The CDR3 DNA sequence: TGTGCCAGTAGACTACACCGGGACACTGAAGCTTTCTTT. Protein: CASRLHRDTEAFF.

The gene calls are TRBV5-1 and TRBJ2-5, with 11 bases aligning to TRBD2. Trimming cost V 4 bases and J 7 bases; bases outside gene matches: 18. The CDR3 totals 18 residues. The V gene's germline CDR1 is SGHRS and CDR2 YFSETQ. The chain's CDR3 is CASSISGLAGTARRTQYF. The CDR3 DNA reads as TGCGCCAGCAGCATATCCGGACTAGCGGGCACCGCCCGAAGGACCCAGTACTTC.

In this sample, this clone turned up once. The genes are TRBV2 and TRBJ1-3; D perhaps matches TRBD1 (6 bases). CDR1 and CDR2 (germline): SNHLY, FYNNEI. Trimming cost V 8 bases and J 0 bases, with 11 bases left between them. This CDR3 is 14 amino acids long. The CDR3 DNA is TGTGCCAGCGAGGGGGTTCTCTCTGGAAACACCATATATTTT. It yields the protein CASEGVLSGNTIYF.

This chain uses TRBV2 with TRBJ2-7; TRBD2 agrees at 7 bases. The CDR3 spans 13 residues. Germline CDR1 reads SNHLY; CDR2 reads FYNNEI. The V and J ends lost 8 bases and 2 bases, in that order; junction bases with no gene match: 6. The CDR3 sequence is CASGRDLPYEQYF. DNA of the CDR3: TGTGCCAGCGGGAGGGACCTCCCCTACGAGCAGTACTTC. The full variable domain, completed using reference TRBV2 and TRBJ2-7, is EPEVTQTPSHQVTQMGQEVILRCVPISNHLYFYWYRQILGQKVEFLVSFYNNEISEKSEIFDDQFSVERPDGSNFTLKIRSTKLEDSAMYFCASGRDLPYEQYFGPGTRLTVT.

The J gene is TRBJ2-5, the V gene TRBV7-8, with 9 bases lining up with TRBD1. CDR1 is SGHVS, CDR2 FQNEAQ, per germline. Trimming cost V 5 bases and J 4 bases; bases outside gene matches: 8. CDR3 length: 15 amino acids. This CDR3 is CASSPTGGSLETQYF. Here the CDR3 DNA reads TGTGCCAGCAGCCCGACAGGGGGTTCACTAGAGACCCAGTACTTC.

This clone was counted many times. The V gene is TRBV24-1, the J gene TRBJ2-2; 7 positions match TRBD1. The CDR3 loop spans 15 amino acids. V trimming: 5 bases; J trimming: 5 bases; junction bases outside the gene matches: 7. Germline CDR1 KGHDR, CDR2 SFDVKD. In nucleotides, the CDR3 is TGTGCCACCAGTGGAGGTGACAGGGATACCGGGGAGCTGTTTTTT. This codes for CATSGGDRDTGELFF.